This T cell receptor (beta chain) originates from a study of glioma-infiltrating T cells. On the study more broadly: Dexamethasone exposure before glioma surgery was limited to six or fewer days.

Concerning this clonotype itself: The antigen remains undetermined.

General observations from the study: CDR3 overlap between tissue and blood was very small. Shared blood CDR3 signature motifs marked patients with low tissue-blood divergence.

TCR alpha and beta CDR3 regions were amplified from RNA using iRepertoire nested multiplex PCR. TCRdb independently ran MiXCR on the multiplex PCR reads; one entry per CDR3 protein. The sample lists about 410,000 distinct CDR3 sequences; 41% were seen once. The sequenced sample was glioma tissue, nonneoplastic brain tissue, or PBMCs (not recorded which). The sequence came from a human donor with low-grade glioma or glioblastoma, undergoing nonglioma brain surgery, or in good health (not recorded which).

In DNA, the CDR3 is TGTGCCAGCAGCACTCGGGCCCGTAGGACCACTGAAGCTTTCTTT. Its translation: CASSTRARRTTEAFF. J is TRBJ1-1 and V is TRBV11-3; D not certain. CDR3 length equals 15 residues. Germline assignment: CDR1 SGHNT and CDR2 YENEEA. Trimming took off 5 bases at V and 4 bases at J, with 17 bases between the two ends.